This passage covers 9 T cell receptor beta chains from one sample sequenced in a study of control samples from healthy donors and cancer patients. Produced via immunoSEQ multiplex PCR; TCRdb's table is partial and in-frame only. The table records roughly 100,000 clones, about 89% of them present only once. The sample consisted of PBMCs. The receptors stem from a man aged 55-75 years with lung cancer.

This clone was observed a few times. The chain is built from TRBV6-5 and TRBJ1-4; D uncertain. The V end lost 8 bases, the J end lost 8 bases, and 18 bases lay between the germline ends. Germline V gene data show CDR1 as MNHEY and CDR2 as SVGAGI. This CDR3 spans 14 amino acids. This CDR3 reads CASSTGSTGEKLFF. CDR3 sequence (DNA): TGTGCCAGCTCGACTGGGTCGACTGGAGAAAAACTGTTTTTT.

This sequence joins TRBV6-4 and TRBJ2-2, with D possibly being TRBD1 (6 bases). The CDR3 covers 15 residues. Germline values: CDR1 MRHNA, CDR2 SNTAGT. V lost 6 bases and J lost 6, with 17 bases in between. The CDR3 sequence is CASSAYPSGAGELFF. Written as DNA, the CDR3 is TGTGCCAGCAGCGCTTACCCCTCAGGGGCCGGGGAGCTGTTTTTT.

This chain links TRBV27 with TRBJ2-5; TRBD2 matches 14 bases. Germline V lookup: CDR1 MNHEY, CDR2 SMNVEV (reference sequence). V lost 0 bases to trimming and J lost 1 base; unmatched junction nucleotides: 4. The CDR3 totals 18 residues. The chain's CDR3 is CASSLSGLAGESQETQYF. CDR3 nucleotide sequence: TGTGCCAGCAGTTTATCGGGACTAGCGGGGGAGAGCCAAGAGACCCAGTACTTC.

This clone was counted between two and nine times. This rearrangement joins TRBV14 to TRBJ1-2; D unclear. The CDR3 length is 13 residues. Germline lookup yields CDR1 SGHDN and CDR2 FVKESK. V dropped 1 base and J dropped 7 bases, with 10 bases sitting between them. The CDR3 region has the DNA TGTGCCAGCAGCCAAGCTGGAAATAGTGGCTACACCTTC. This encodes CASSQAGNSGYTF.

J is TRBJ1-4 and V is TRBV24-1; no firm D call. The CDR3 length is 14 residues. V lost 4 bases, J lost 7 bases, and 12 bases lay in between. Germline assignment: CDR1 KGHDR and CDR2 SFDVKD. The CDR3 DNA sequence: TGTGCCACCAGTGACCCCGGGTCTTCTGAAAAACTGTTTTTT. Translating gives CATSDPGSSEKLFF.

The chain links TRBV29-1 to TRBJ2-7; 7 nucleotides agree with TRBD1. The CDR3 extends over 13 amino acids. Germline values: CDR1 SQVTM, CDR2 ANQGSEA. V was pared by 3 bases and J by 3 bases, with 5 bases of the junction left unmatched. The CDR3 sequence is CSVEVRQGYEQYF. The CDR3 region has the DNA TGCAGCGTTGAGGTCAGACAGGGCTACGAGCAGTACTTC.

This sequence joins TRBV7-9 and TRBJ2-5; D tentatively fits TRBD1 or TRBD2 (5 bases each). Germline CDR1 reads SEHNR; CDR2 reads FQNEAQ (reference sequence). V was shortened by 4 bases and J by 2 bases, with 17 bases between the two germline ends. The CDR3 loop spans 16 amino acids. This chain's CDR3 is CASSSRAGSYQETQYF. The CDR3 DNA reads TGTGCCAGCAGCTCCCGGGCAGGGAGCTATCAAGAGACCCAGTACTTC.

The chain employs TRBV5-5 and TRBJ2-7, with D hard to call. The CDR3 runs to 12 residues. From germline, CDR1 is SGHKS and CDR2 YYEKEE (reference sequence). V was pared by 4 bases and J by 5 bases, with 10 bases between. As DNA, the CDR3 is TGTGCCAGCAGCAGGGTGTCGGACGAGCAGTACTTC. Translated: CASSRVSDEQYF.

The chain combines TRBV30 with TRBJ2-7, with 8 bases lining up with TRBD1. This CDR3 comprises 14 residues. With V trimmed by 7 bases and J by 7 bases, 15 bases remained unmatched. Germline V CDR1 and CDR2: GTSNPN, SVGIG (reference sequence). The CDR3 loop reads CALTPRQGSGEQYF. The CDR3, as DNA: TGTGCCTTGACCCCCCGACAGGGGTCGGGGGAGCAGTACTTC. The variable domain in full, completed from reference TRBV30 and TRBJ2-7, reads SQTIHQWPATLVQPVGSPLSLECTVEGTSNPNLYWYRQAAGRGLQLLFYSVGIGQISSEVPQNLSASRPQDRQFILSSKKLLLSDSGFYLCALTPRQGSGEQYFGPGTRLTVT.